This T cell receptor (beta chain) was identified during a study of response to subunit inactivated influenza vaccine. TCRdb reanalysed the RT-PCR reads using MiXCR and keeps one entry per CDR3 protein. The sample lists about 650,000 distinct CDR3 sequences, less than 15% occurring once. This clonotype showed up just a few times. The germline V gene has CDR1 SGHRS and CDR2 YFSETQ. The CDR3 loop spans 15 amino acids. The V end was cut by 3 bases, the J end by 2 bases, with 15 bases between. The input for sequencing was PBMCs from blood, taken around 15 days before vaccination. The sequence was obtained from a man aged 45-65 years who received an inactivated influenza vaccine. This chain uses TRBV5-1 with TRBJ2-7; D might be TRBD2 (7 bases). The CDR3 loop reads CASSSTRGGAYEQYF. The CDR3 coding sequence is TGCGCCAGCAGCTCGACGAGGGGGGGCGCCTACGAGCAGTACTTC.